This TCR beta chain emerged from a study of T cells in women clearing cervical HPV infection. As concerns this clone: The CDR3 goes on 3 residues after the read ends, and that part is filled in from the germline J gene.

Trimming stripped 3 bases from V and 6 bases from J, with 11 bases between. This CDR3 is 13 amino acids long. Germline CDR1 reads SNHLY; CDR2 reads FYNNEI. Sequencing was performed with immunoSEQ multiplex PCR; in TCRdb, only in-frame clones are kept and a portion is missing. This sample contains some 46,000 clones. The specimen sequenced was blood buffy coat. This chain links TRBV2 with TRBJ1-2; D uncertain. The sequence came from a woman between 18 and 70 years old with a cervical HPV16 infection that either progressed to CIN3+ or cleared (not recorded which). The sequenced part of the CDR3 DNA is TGTGCCAGCAGTGATGGGCGTATCCATGGC. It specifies CASSDGRIHG. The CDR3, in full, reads CASSDGRIHGYTF.